Below are 5 T cell receptor beta chains sequenced from a single sample in a study of cytomegalovirus exposure and HLA in healthy donors. The table came from immunoSEQ multiplex PCR; TCRdb's copy has only in-frame clones and leaves some out. The data contain about 62,000 clones, just under 95% of them seen just once; the ten biggest clones take up about 6.4%. The sample was PBMCs. These receptors were taken from a woman in her late teens or twenties in good health and CMV-seropositive.

This clone was observed a single time. V and J are TRBV30 and TRBJ2-3; 11 bases map to TRBD2. CDR1 is GTSNPN, CDR2 SVGIG, per germline (reference sequence). V lost 7 bases and J lost 0; bases outside the gene matches: 3. The CDR3 extends over 14 amino acids. CDR3: CAYRLAGSTDTQYF. The CDR3, as DNA: TGTGCCTACCGACTAGCGGGAAGCACAGATACGCAGTATTTT.

V gene TRBV11-1 combines with J gene TRBJ2-6; 7 bases match TRBD1. Per germline, CDR1 SGHAT and CDR2 FQDESV (reference sequence). With V trimmed by 5 bases and J by 4 bases, 11 bases remained unmatched. This CDR3 has 17 residues. CDR3 residues: CASSLEQGSLGANVLTF. CDR3 DNA sequence: TGTGCCAGCAGCCTTGAACAGGGGTCCCTCGGGGCCAACGTCCTGACTTTC.

The genes are TRBV28 and TRBJ1-6, with D hard to call. The germline CDR1 and CDR2 sequences are MDHEN and SYDVKM. The length of the CDR3 is 15 residues. Trimming removed 4 bases from V and 7 bases from J, with 14 bases in between. This CDR3 is CASSWGAVRNSPLHF. Written as DNA, the CDR3 is TGTGCCAGCAGTTGGGGAGCGGTTAGGAATTCACCCCTCCACTTT.

The genes are TRBV4-3 and TRBJ1-6; D is uncertain. The germline gives CDR1 LGHNA, CDR2 YSLEER. The CDR3 totals 13 residues. Trimming stripped 0 bases from V and 7 bases from J, with 4 bases between. CDR3 nucleotides: TGCGCCAGCAGCCAAGATGAGAATTCACCCCTCCACTTT. This sequence encodes CASSQDENSPLHF.

V is TRBV7-3 and J is TRBJ2-5, with 14 nucleotides matching TRBD2. Losses at the gene ends were 5 bases for V and 4 bases for J; bases not matched to a gene: 9. Germline V CDR1 and CDR2: SGHTA, FQGTGA. The CDR3 extends over 17 amino acids. CDR3 nucleotides: TGTGCCAGCAGCCTGCACACGGGACTAGCGGGAGCAGAGACCCAGTACTTC. This sequence encodes CASSLHTGLAGAETQYF.